Below are 16 T cell receptor beta chains sequenced from a single sample in a study of spatial heterogeneity in lung cancer. Findings of the study overall: Counts of expanded intratumoral alpha and beta TCRs tracked tumor mutation counts.

These receptors' antigens are unknown. Time point given: sample taken at primary tumor resection. Each CDR3 protein gets one entry after TCRdb re-called the 5' RACE reads with MiXCR. The sample includes 8,500 to 13,000 distinct CDR3 sequences, roughly 12% seen only once; the top ten take approximately 37%. Sequencing used lung tumor tissue, obtained at surgery. The origin of the receptors is a male donor with early-stage non-small cell lung cancer.

Many counts were recorded for this clonotype. The chain has TRBV7-6 and TRBJ2-5; D may correspond to TRBD1 or TRBD2 (5 bases each). Germline CDR1 SGHVS, CDR2 FNYEAQ. The CDR3 has 16 residues. Trimming cost V 2 bases and J 0 bases, with 13 bases left between them. The CDR3 sequence is CASSLSRGRNQETQYF. CDR3 DNA: TGTGCCAGCAGCTTATCCCGGGGACGGAACCAAGAGACCCAGTACTTC.

The chain uses TRBV6-6 and TRBJ1-4; D is perhaps TRBD1 (6 bases). Germline lookup yields CDR1 MNHNY and CDR2 SVGAGI (reference sequence). This CDR3 region has 12 residues. Trimming removed 8 bases from V and 7 bases from J, with 11 bases in between. CDR3 DNA sequence: TGTGCCAGCTCCCAAGGGGGTGAAAAACTGTTTTTT. Residues: CASSQGGEKLFF.

V is TRBV7-9 and J is TRBJ2-1; 11 bases line up with TRBD2. The V gene end was trimmed by 5 bases and the J gene end by 4 bases; junction bases not matched to a gene: 7. CDR1 is SEHNR and CDR2 is FQNEAQ in the germline V gene (reference sequence). The CDR3 runs 16 residues. The CDR3 spells CASSPLASGGYNEQFF. CDR3 sequence (DNA): TGTGCCAGCAGCCCTTTGGCTAGCGGGGGGTACAATGAGCAGTTCTTC.

This clonotype was recorded a few times. The gene calls are TRBV5-1 and TRBJ2-2; possibly TRBD2 for D (5 bases). V gave up 2 bases and J gave up 5 bases, with 10 bases separating them. CDR3 length: 14 amino acids. Germline CDR1 and CDR2: SGHRS and YFSETQ. The CDR3 here is CASSFAGTTGELFF. The CDR3 DNA reads as TGCGCCAGCAGCTTTGCGGGCACGACCGGGGAGCTGTTTTTT.

In its sample, this clonotype was seen many times. V usage is TRBV6-2 or TRBV6-3 and J usage is TRBJ1-1; tentative D call: TRBD1 (5 bases). Germline lookup yields CDR1 MNHEY and CDR2 SVGEGT. The CDR3 spans 14 residues. The V and J ends lost 2 bases and 11 bases respectively, with 18 bases between them. The CDR3 region has the DNA TGTGCCAGCAGTTACGCCGCTCAGGGCCGGCCCGCTTTCTTT. This codes for CASSYAAQGRPAFF.

The gene calls are TRBV5-4 and TRBJ2-1; 7 bases are shared with TRBD1. Trimming removed 4 bases from V and 0 bases from J; junction bases left unmatched: 7. The germline gives CDR1 SGHNT, CDR2 YYREEE (reference sequence). The CDR3 runs 16 residues. For the CDR3, the DNA is TGTGCCAGCAGCACGGGACAGAGTAGCTCCTACAATGAGCAGTTCTTC. Translated, it gives CASSTGQSSSYNEQFF.

V usage is TRBV19 and J usage is TRBJ2-3, with 11 positions matching TRBD1. Germline lookup yields CDR1 LNHDA and CDR2 SQIVND (reference sequence). Trimming removed 10 bases from V and 0 bases from J; junction bases left unmatched: 6. The CDR3 totals 15 residues. CDR3 sequence reads: CATGQGARSTDTQYF. In DNA, the CDR3 is TGTGCCACCGGACAGGGGGCGAGAAGCACAGATACGCAGTATTTT.

V gene TRBV7-2 combines with J gene TRBJ1-4; D remains ambiguous. The CDR3 has 14 residues. Trimming left V 2 bases short and J 8 bases short, with 12 bases between. In germline, CDR1 is SGHTA, CDR2 FQGNSA. This CDR3 is CASSLYSEREKLFF. Written as DNA, the CDR3 is TGTGCCAGCAGCTTATATTCTGAACGCGAAAAACTGTTTTTT.

This sequence joins TRBV5-1 and TRBJ2-5; D possibly uses TRBD1 or TRBD2 (5 bases each). The CDR3 contains 16 residues. Germline V gene lookup returns CDR1 SGHRS and CDR2 YFSETQ. The V gene lost 4 bases and the J gene lost 2 bases, with 18 bases spanning the gap. The CDR3 reads CASSAGTVNTQETQYF. The CDR3 nucleotides read TGCGCCAGCAGCGCAGGGACGGTAAATACTCAAGAGACCCAGTACTTC.

This clonotype came up many times. The gene calls are TRBV6-5 and TRBJ2-3; D assignment may be TRBD1 or TRBD2 (5 bases each). This CDR3 has 15 amino acids. V lost 0 bases and J 2 bases, leaving 9 bases between the germline ends. Germline CDR1 reads MNHEY; CDR2 reads SVGAGI. This chain's CDR3 is CASSYSGPLTDTQYF. CDR3 coding DNA: TGTGCCAGCAGTTACTCGGGACCCCTCACAGATACGCAGTATTTT.

This chain connects TRBV5-5 to TRBJ2-5, with D tentatively TRBD2 (5 bases). The CDR3 is 15 amino acids. The V end lost 7 bases, the J end lost 0 bases, and 16 bases lay between the germline ends. Germline CDR1 SGHKS, CDR2 YYEKEE (reference sequence). In DNA form, the CDR3 reads TGTGCCAGCTCCATCAGCGGAACGTACCAAGAGACCCAGTACTTC. It codes for CASSISGTYQETQYF. The full variable domain, rest sourced from reference TRBV5-5 and TRBJ2-5, is DAGVTQSPTHLIKTRGQQVTLRCSPISGHKSVSWYQQVLGQGPQFIFQYYEKEERGRGNFPDRFSARQFPNYSSELNVNALLLGDSALYLCASSISGTYQETQYFGPGTRLLVL.

The chain couples TRBV4-3 to TRBJ1-3; TRBD1 matches at 8 bases. The CDR3 covers 17 residues. Germline V lookup: CDR1 LGHNA, CDR2 YSLEER. V lost 2 bases to trimming and J lost 0 bases; unmatched junction nucleotides: 6. The CDR3 loop is CASSQLGTGDSGNTIYF. CDR3 bases: TGCGCCAGCAGCCAACTCGGGACAGGAGACTCTGGAAACACCATATATTTT.

V is TRBV9 and J is TRBJ1-6; a weak D match, TRBD1 (5 bases). This CDR3 comprises 18 residues. The V end lost 0 bases, the J end lost 7 bases, and 20 bases lay between the germline ends. The V gene's germline CDR1 is SGDLS and CDR2 YYNGEE. The CDR3 protein is CASSVVPSTGTVNSPLHF. The CDR3 DNA reads as TGTGCCAGCAGCGTAGTACCGTCCACAGGAACGGTGAATTCACCCCTCCACTTT.

The chain couples TRBV27 to TRBJ2-2, with 9 bases lining up with TRBD1. The CDR3 loop spans 14 amino acids. V dropped 8 bases and J dropped 4; count of bases not matched to a gene: 5. Germline values: CDR1 MNHEY, CDR2 SMNVEV (reference sequence). CDR3 DNA sequence: TGTGCCAGCTCGAGGGACAGGGCCACCGGGGAGCTGTTTTTT. Translation: CASSRDRATGELFF.

This sequence joins TRBV6-2 or TRBV6-3 and TRBJ2-1; D is perhaps TRBD1 (6 bases). The CDR3 runs to 14 residues. CDR1 and CDR2 from the germline V gene are MNHEY and SVGEGT. Trimming pared 6 bases from V and 3 bases from J, leaving 12 bases between. CDR3 in DNA: TGTGCCAGCAGGGACAGTCCGGGCTACAATGAGCAGTTCTTC. It encodes CASRDSPGYNEQFF.

At least ten counts were recorded for this clonotype. CDR3 region: CASSLASGAYEQYF. In DNA, the CDR3 is TGTGCCAGCAGCTTAGCTAGCGGGGCCTACGAGCAGTACTTC. The rearrangement uses TRBV7-2 and TRBJ2-7; 8 bases fit TRBD2. The CDR3 length is 14 residues. V shed 0 bases, J shed 2 bases, and the junction held 0 bases outside the gene matches. The germline gives CDR1 SGHTA, CDR2 FQGNSA.